The TCR beta chain described here comes from a study of T cells in Graves' hyperthyroidism and ophthalmopathy. Study-wide context: Initial diagnosis, before any treatment, was when peripheral blood was collected. Study-level findings and limits: Blood also contained most expanded thyroid clonotypes above 0.001.

Germline V lookup: CDR1 MDHEN, CDR2 SYDVKM. V was clipped by 6 bases and J by 4 bases; unmatched bases: 7. The CDR3 sequence is 16 residues long. At least ten counts were recorded for this clonotype. What it binds is not known. It was RNA transcripts that yielded the amplified TCR beta CDR3 regions. The TCR CDR3 was amplified in a first-round RT-PCR using the HTBI primer set. Each CDR3 protein is one row after TCRdb ran MiXCR on the multiplex PCR reads. Altogether 300,000 to 350,000 distinct CDR3 sequences are present, around 20% being singletons, with the ten largest covering around 45%. The chain carries TRBV28 and TRBJ2-2, with TRBD2 matching 11 bases. The sequence was obtained from a woman aged 45 to 65 with Graves' hyperthyroidism. The source material was blood. The CDR3 DNA reads as TGTGCCAGCAGGGACCTAGCGGGAGGTAGCACCGGGGAGCTGTTTTTT. Its protein is CASRDLAGGSTGELFF.